These 10 T cell receptor beta chains were sequenced from one sample in a study of OX40 agonist ivuxolimab in advanced cancers. Clones were read by immunoSEQ multiplex PCR, and TCRdb kept only the in-frame ones, dropping some. The sample holds tens of thousands of clones, more than 85% seen once. Sequencing used CD4+ or CD8+ T cells sorted from blood, obtained in a trial of the OX40 agonist ivuxolimab. The receptors were sampled from an adult with an advanced solid tumor such as melanoma, head and neck, liver or kidney cancer.

This chain connects TRBV7-9 to TRBJ1-1; 9 nucleotides agree with TRBD1. This CDR3 is 15 amino acids long. Germline assignment: CDR1 SEHNR and CDR2 FQNEAQ (reference sequence). After removal of 6 bases from V and 5 bases from J, the junction contained 10 bases not matched to a gene. CDR3 bases: TGTGCCAGCAGGTCTAACAGGGGGCGTTTTACTGAAGCTTTCTTT. Translated: CASRSNRGRFTEAFF.

The J gene is TRBJ2-3, the V gene TRBV5-4, with D possibly being TRBD1 (8 bases). The CDR3 runs to 15 residues. The V and J ends lost 5 bases and 4 bases respectively, with 17 bases between them. Germline lookup yields CDR1 SGHNT and CDR2 YYREEE (reference sequence). CDR3 loop: CASSSGQGGPDTQYF. CDR3 sequence (DNA): TGTGCCAGCAGTTCTGGACAGGGAGGGCCAGATACGCAGTATTTT.

This clone has a handful of counts. The chain links TRBV5-4 to TRBJ1-1, with TRBD1 matching over 8 bases. This CDR3 contains 13 residues. V lost 4 bases and J lost 6; bases outside the gene matches: 5. Germline CDR1 reads SGHNT; CDR2 reads YYREEE (reference sequence). CDR3 DNA: TGTGCCAGCAGCCTACAGGGGGGGGCTGAAGCTTTCTTT. This encodes CASSLQGGAEAFF.

The chain carries TRBV6-5 and TRBJ1-4; TRBD1 matches at 7 bases. V dropped 6 bases and J dropped 7; count of bases not matched to a gene: 2. CDR3 size: 12 residues. CDR1 and CDR2 from the germline V gene are MNHEY and SVGAGI. The CDR3 loop is CASREGAEKLFF. For the CDR3, the DNA is TGTGCCAGCAGGGAGGGGGCTGAAAAACTGTTTTTT.

This rearrangement joins TRBV6-4 to TRBJ2-3; D is uncertain. CDR1 and CDR2 (germline): MRHNA, SNTAGT. Trimming removed 3 bases from V and 4 bases from J, with 11 bases in between. The CDR3 is made up of 14 amino acids. The CDR3 DNA sequence: TGTGCCAGCAGTGAAACATCCGGGTCAGATACGCAGTATTTT. Translation gives CASSETSGSDTQYF.

The chain joins TRBV4-1 to TRBJ1-2; possibly TRBD1 for D (6 bases). CDR1 and CDR2 (germline): MGHRA, YSYEKL. The CDR3 has 16 residues. The V end was cut by 5 bases, the J end by 4 bases, with 20 bases between. DNA for the CDR3: TGCGCCAGCAGCTTTACAGGGTTCCAGTTATTCTATGGCTACACCTTC. Protein sequence: CASSFTGFQLFYGYTF.

CDR3 coding DNA: TGTGCCAGCAGTAGACAGGGTCGGTCCCATGAGCAGTTCTTC. It yields the protein CASSRQGRSHEQFF. J is TRBJ2-1 and V is TRBV5-4; TRBD1 agrees at 7 bases. Per germline, CDR1 SGHNT and CDR2 YYREEE (reference sequence). Trimming removed 5 bases from V and 8 bases from J; junction bases left unmatched: 10. This CDR3 is 14 amino acids long.

The genes are TRBV6-5 and TRBJ1-1; D is unclear. The CDR3 loop spans 10 amino acids. Germline V lookup: CDR1 MNHEY, CDR2 SVGAGI. V shed 6 bases and J shed 6 bases, with 5 bases lying between them. The CDR3 here is CASRAAEAFF. The CDR3 DNA reads as TGTGCCAGCAGGGCAGCTGAAGCTTTCTTT.

The chain is built from TRBV7-6 and TRBJ1-1, with D hard to call. Germline CDR1 SGHVS, CDR2 FNYEAQ. Trimming shortened V by 5 bases and J by 6 bases, and 7 bases separated the two germline ends. The CDR3 is 11 amino acids. CDR3 nucleotides: TGTGCCAGCAGCGGTGGAGCTGAAGCTTTCTTT. Translated, it gives CASSGGAEAFF. Using reference TRBV7-6 and TRBJ1-1 for the parts outside the CDR3, the full variable domain is GAGVSQSPRYKVTKRGQDVALRCDPISGHVSLYWYRQALGQGPEFLTYFNYEAQQDKSGLPNDRFSAERPEGSISTLTIQRTEQRDSAMYRCASSGGAEAFFGQGTRLTVV.

This clone was seen once. The V and J genes are TRBV10-3 and TRBJ2-1; the match to TRBD1 covers 9 bases. The J segment lost 8 bases and the V segment lost 3 bases, leaving 8 bases of the junction unmatched. This CDR3 is built from 15 residues. The germline gives CDR1 ENHRY, CDR2 SYGVKD. CDR3 in amino acids: CAISDGTGIIDEQFF. The DNA of the CDR3 is TGTGCCATCAGTGACGGGACAGGGATAATAGATGAGCAGTTCTTC.